The 6 T cell receptor beta chains given below trace back to one sample, sequenced in a study of cytomegalovirus exposure and HLA in healthy donors. It was with 60 Vbeta and 13 Jbeta primers that the PCR ran. Profiled with immunoSEQ multiplex PCR; TCRdb holds only in-frame clones, not every one. Of tens of thousands of clones in the sample, about 53% were seen once. The sample was PBMCs. These receptor sequences come from a woman between 40 and 55 years old in good health and CMV-seropositive.

This chain uses TRBV7-9 with TRBJ2-5; 12 bases match TRBD2. Germline V gene lookup returns CDR1 SEHNR and CDR2 FQNEAQ (reference sequence). There are 18 residues in the CDR3. V shed 0 bases and J 4 bases; nucleotides not matched to a gene: 9. CDR3 nucleotides: TGTGCCAGCAGCTTAGCGCGACTAGCGGGGGATCAGGTAGAGACCCAGTACTTC. Its translation is CASSLARLAGDQVETQYF.

This rearrangement joins TRBV21-1 to TRBJ2-2; TRBD1 is the table's D call, not checked against the DNA. TRBV21-1 is labeled a pseudogene. The CDR3 has 14 amino acids. The chain's CDR3 is CASSKSGAVGELFF. The CDR3 coding sequence is TGTGCCAGCAGCAAATCAGGGGCGGTCGGGGAGCTGTTTTTT.

This clone came up a few times. V and J are TRBV28 and TRBJ1-2, with 7 bases matching TRBD1. There are 14 residues in the CDR3. Germline V CDR1 and CDR2: MDHEN, SYDVKM. V lost 6 bases to trimming and J lost 6 bases; unmatched junction nucleotides: 10. For the CDR3, the DNA is TGTGCCAGCAGCCCACCGGGACAGTGGAATGGCTACACCTTC. This gives the protein CASSPPGQWNGYTF.

In its sample, this clone was seen a few times. The chain is built from TRBV2 and TRBJ1-2, with D perhaps TRBD1 (6 bases). The V end lost 2 bases, the J end lost 3 bases, and 13 bases lay between the germline ends. The CDR3 loop spans 15 amino acids. Germline V gene lookup returns CDR1 SNHLY and CDR2 FYNNEI. The CDR3: CASSERPGEYYGYTF. The CDR3 nucleotides are TGTGCCAGCAGTGAAAGGCCAGGGGAATACTATGGCTACACCTTC.

The chain couples TRBV5-1 to TRBJ2-5; 9 positions match TRBD1. Trimming at V came to 3 bases and at J to 6 bases, leaving 9 bases not matched to a gene. Germline-derived CDR1 and CDR2 are SGHRS and YFSETQ. CDR3 length: 15 residues. CDR3 bases: TGCGCCAGCAGCTGGGGACAGGGAGGGGAACAGACCCAGTACTTC. Protein sequence: CASSWGQGGEQTQYF.

V usage is TRBV10-2 and J usage is TRBJ2-5; 14 bases agree with TRBD2. The germline CDR1 and CDR2 sequences are WSHSY and SAAADI. V dropped 6 bases and J dropped 3; count of bases not matched to a gene: 0. The CDR3 covers 14 residues. The CDR3 region is CASRGLAGEETQYF. In nucleotides, the CDR3 is TGCGCCAGCAGGGGACTAGCGGGGGAAGAGACCCAGTACTTC.